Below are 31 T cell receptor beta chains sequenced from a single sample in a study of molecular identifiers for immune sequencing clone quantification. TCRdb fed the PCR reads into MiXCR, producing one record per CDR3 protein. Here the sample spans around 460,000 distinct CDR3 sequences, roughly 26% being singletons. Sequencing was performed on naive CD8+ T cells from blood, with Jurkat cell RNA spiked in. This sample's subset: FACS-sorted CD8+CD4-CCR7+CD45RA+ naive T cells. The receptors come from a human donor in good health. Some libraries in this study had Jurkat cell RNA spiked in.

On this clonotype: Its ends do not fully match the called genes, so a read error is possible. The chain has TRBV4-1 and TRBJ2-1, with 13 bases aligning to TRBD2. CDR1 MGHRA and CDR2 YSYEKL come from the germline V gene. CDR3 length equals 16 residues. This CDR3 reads CASCQDGLAGDNEQFF. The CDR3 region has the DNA TGCGCCAGCTGCCAAGATGGACTAGCGGGGGACAATGAGCAGTTCTTC.

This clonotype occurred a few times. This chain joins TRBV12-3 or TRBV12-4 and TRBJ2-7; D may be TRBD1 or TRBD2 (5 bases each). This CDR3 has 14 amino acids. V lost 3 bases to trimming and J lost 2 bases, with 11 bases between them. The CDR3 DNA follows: TGTGCCAGCAGTTTCGGTTTGGGGGCCTACGAGCAGTACTTC. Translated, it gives CASSFGLGAYEQYF.

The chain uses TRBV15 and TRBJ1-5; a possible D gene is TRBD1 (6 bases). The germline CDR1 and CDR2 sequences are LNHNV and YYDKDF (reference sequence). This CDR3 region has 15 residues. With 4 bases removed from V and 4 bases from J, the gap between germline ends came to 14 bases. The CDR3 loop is CATSTYREGNQPQHF. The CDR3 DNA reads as TGTGCCACCAGCACCTACAGGGAGGGAAATCAGCCCCAGCATTTT. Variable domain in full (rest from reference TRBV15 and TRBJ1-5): DAMVIQNPRYQVTQFGKPVTLSCSQTLNHNVMYWYQQKSSQAPKLLFHYYDKDFNNEADTPDNFQSRRPNTSFCFLDIRSPGLGDTAMYLCATSTYREGNQPQHFGDGTRLSIL.

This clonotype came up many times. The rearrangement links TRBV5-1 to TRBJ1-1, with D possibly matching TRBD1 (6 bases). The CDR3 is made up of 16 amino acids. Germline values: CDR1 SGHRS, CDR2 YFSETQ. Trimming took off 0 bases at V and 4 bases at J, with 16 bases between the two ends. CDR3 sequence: CASSLVSGGVGTEAFF. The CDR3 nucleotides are TGCGCCAGCAGCTTGGTAAGCGGGGGCGTCGGCACTGAAGCTTTCTTT.

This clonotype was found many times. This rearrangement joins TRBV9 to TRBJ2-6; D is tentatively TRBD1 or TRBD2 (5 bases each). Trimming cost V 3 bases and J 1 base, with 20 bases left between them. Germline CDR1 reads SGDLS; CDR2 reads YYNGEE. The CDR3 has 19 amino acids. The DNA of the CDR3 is TGTGCCAGCAGCGCTTGGGACCCAGAGACAATGTCTGGGGCCAACGTCCTGACTTTC. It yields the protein CASSAWDPETMSGANVLTF.

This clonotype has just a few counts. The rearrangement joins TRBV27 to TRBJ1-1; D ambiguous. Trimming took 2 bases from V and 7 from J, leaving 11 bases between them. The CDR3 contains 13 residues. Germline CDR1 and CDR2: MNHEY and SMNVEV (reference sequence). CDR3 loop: CASSLGWGIEAFF. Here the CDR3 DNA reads TGTGCCAGCAGTTTAGGTTGGGGTATTGAAGCTTTCTTT.

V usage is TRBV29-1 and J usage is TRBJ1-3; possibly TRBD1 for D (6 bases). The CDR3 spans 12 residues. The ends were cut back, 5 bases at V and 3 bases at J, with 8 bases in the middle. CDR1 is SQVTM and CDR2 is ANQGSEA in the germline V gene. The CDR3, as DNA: TGCAGCGTTCAAGGGGGTGGAAACACCATATATTTT. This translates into CSVQGGGNTIYF.

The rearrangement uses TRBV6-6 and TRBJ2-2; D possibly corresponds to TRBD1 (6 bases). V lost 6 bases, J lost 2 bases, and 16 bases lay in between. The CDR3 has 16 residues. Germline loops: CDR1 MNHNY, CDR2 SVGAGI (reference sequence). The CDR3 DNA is TGTGCCAGCAGATGTTTGACAGGACAAAACACCGGGGAGCTGTTTTTT. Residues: CASRCLTGQNTGELFF.

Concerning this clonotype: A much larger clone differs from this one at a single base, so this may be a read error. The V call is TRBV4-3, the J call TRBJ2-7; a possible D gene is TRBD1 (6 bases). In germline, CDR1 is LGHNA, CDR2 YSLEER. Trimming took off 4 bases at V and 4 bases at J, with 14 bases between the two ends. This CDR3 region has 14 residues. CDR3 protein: CASSLEDSGYEQYF. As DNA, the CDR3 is TGCGCCAGCAGCCTAGAGGACAGCGGTTACGAGCAGTACTTC.

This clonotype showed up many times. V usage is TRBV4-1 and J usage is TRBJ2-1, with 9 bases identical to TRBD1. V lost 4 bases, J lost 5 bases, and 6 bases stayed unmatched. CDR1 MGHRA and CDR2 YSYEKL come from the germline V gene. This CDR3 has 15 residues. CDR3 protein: CASSLQGAINNEQFF. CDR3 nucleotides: TGCGCCAGCAGCCTACAGGGGGCGATTAACAATGAGCAGTTCTTC.

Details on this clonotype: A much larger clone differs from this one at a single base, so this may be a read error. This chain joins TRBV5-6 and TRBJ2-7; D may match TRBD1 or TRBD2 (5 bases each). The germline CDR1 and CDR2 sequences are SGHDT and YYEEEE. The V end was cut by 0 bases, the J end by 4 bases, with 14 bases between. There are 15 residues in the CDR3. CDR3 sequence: CASSLAWDGPYEQYF. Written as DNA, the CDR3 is TGTGCCAGCAGCTTGGCCTGGGACGGACCATACGAGCAGTACTTC.

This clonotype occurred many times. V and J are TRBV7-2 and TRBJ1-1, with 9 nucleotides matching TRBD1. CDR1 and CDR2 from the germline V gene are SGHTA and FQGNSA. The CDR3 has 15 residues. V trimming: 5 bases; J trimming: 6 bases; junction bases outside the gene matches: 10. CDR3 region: CASSVITGGSAEAFF. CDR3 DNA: TGTGCCAGCAGCGTAATTACAGGGGGCAGCGCTGAAGCTTTCTTT.

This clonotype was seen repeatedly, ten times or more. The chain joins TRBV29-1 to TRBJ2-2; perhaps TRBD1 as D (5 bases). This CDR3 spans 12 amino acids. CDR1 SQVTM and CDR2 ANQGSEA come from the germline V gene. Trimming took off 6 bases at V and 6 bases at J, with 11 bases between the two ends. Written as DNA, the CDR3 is TGCAGCGTCAGGGTCGGAGCCGGGGAGCTGTTTTTT. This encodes CSVRVGAGELFF.

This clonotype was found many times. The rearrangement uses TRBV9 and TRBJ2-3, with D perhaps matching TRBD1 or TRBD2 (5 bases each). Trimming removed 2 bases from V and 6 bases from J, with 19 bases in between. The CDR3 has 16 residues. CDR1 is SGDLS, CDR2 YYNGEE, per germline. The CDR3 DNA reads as TGTGCCAGCAGCGTTTTGACAGATCCCAGAGGGGATACGCAGTATTTT. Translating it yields CASSVLTDPRGDTQYF.

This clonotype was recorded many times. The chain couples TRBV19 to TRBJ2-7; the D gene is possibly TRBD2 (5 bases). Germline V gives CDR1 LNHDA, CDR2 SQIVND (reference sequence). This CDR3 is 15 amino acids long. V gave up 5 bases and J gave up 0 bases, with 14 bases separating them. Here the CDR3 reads CASSFGPDSSYEQYF. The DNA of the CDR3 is TGTGCCAGTAGTTTTGGCCCGGACTCCTCCTACGAGCAGTACTTC.

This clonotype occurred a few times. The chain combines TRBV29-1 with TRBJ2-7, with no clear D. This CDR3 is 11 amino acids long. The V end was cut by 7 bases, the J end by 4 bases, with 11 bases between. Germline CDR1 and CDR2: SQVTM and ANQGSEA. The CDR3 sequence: CSGLDDYEQYF. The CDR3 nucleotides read TGCAGCGGTCTTGATGATTACGAGCAGTACTTC.

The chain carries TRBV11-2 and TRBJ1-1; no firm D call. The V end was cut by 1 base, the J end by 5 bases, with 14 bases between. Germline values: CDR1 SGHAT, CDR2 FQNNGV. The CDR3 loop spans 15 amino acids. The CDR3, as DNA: TGTGCCAGCAGCTTAGGTATGGGCAGACAAACTGAAGCTTTCTTT. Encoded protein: CASSLGMGRQTEAFF.

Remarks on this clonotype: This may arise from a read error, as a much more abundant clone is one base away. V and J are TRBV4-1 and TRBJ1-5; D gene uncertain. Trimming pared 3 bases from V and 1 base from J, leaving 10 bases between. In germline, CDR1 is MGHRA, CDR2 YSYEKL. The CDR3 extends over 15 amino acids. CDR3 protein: CASSHPAGSNQPQHF. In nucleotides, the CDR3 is TGCGCCAGCAGCCATCCGGCCGGCAGCAATCAGCCCCAGCATTTT.

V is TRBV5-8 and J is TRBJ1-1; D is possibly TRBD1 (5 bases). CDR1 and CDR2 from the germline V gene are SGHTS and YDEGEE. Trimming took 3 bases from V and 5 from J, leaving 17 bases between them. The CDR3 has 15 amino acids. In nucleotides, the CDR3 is TGTGCCAGCAGCTGGGGGGGGGTAGCGTATACTGAAGCTTTCTTT. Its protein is CASSWGGVAYTEAFF.

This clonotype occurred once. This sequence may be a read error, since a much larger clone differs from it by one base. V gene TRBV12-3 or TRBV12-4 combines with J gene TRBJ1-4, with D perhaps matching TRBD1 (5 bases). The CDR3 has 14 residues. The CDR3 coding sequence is TGTGTCAGCAGTCCCCCAGGGTTCGGGGAAAAACTGTTTTTT. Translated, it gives CVSSPPGFGEKLFF.

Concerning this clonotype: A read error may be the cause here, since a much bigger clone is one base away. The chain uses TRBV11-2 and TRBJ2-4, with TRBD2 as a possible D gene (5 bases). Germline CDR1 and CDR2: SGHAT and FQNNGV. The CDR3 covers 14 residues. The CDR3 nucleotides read TGTGCCAGCAGCTTATTTCTAGCCAAAAAAATTCAGTACTTC. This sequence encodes CASSLFLAKKIQYF.

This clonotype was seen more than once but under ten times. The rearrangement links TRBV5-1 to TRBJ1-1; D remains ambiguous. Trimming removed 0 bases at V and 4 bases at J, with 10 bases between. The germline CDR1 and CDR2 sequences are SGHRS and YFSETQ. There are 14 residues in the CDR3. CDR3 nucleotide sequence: TGCGCCAGCAGCTTGGCCTCAGGTTTCACTGAAGCTTTCTTT. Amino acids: CASSLASGFTEAFF.

CDR3 in amino acids: CSASRLAEAYEQYF. In DNA, the CDR3 is TGCAGTGCTAGTAGGCTAGCGGAAGCCTACGAGCAGTACTTC. The chain joins TRBV20-1 to TRBJ2-7; TRBD2 matches 7 bases. Germline lookup yields CDR1 DFQATT and CDR2 SNEGSKA (reference sequence). The V and J ends lost 3 bases and 2 bases, in that order; junction bases with no gene match: 7. The CDR3 length is 14 residues.

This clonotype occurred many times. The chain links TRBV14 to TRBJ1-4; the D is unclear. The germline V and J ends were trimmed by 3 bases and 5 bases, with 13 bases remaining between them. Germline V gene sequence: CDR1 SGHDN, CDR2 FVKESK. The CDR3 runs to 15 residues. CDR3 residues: CASSHEVTVNEKLFF. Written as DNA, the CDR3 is TGTGCCAGCAGCCACGAGGTGACGGTAAATGAAAAACTGTTTTTT.

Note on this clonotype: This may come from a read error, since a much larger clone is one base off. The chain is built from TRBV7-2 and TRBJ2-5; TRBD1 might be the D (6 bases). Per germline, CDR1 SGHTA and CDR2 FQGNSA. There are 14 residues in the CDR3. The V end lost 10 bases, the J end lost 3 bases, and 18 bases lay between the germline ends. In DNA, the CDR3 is TGTGCCAACAAGGGTTTATACAGGGAAGAGACCCAGTACTTC. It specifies CANKGLYREETQYF.

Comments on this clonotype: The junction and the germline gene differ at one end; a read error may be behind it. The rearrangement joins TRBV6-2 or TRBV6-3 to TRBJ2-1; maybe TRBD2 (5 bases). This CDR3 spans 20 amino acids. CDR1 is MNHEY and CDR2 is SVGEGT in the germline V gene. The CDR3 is CASNYSRNKQGSLSLIEQFF. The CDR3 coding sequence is TGTGCCAGCAATTACTCAAGGAACAAACAAGGGAGCCTTTCTCTGATTGAGCAGTTCTTC.

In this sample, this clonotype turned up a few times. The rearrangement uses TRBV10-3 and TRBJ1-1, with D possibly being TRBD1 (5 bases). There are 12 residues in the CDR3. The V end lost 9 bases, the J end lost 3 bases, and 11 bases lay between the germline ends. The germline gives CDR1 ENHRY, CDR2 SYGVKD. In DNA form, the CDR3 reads TGTGCCATTGGGGCGTGGGACACTGAAGCTTTCTTT. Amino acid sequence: CAIGAWDTEAFF.

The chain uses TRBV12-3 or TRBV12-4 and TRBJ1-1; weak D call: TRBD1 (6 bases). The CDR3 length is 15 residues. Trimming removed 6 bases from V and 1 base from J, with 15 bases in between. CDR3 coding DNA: TGTGCCAGCAGGACCCAGACAGGCGGGAACACTGAAGCTTTCTTT. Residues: CASRTQTGGNTEAFF.

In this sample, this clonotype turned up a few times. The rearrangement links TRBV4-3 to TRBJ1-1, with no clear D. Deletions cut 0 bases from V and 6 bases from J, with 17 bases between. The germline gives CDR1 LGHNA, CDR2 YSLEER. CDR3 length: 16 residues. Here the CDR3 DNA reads TGCGCCAGCAGCCAAGAGAGAGCGGGGTTAGGCCCTGAAGCTTTCTTT. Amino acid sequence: CASSQERAGLGPEAFF.

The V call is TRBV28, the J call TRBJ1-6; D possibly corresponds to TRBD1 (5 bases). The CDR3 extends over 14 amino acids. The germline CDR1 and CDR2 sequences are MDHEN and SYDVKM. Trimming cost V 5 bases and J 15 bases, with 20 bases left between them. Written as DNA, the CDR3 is TGTGCCAGCAGTCCCTCCCTGTGGGACCCGCGCCTCCACTTT. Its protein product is CASSPSLWDPRLHF.

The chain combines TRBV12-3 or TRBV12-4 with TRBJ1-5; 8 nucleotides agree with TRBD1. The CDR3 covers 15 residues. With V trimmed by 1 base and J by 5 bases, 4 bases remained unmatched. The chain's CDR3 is CASSLGDRTDQPQHF. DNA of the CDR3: TGTGCCAGCAGTTTAGGGGACAGGACTGATCAGCCCCAGCATTTT.